This T cell receptor beta chain comes out of a study of T cell responses to AZD1222 COVID-19 vaccine. Study-wide context: Samples with a second dose at about 4 or about 12 weeks were pooled together. Regarding the study as a whole: A mostly white British donor set with more females was recruited, and clonal diversity was possibly underestimated.

With regard to this clone: Its specificity is unknown.

Profiling relied on immunoSEQ multiplex PCR, and the TCRdb table lists in-frame clones only, not all of them. The data contain 150,000 to 160,000 clones, approximately 90% of them singletons. The V gene lost 3 bases and the J gene lost 3 bases, with 8 bases spanning the gap. Germline loops: CDR1 LNHDA, CDR2 SQIVND (reference sequence). This CDR3 has 13 residues. The genes are TRBV19 and TRBJ1-1; no clear D gene. This clonotype was obtained from an adult in good health. The sequencing here drew on peripheral blood, taken on day 0 of AZD1222 vaccination. The CDR3 DNA follows: TGTGCCAGTAGTATTAACGTATACACTGAAGCTTTCTTT. The encoded protein is CASSINVYTEAFF.